The sample holds a few counts of the clone carrying this T cell receptor beta chain. What it binds is unknown. These data originate in a study of post-analysis software for immune sequencing data. Study context: Several disease courses (relapsing-remitting, secondary progressive and progressive-relapsing) of multiple sclerosis were included. Whole-study findings and limits: Diversity measured as normalized Chao1 was significantly lower in multiple sclerosis patients than in controls.

Prepared TCR beta cDNA libraries contained unique molecular identifiers. In TCRdb, the PCR reads were re-called with MiXCR into one record per CDR3 protein. The repertoire includes around 150,000 distinct CDR3 sequences, 35% to 40% of them detected once, and over 25% sits in the top ten. The receptor's source is a girl between 10 and 17 years old with multiple sclerosis. Specimen: blood, collected after autologous hematopoietic stem cell transplantation.

The DNA of the CDR3 is TGTGCCAGCAGCGCCTCGGAGACCCAGGCCAATGAGCAGTTCTTC. Translation gives CASSASETQANEQFF. The chain is built from TRBV7-9 and TRBJ2-1; no definite D call. The CDR3 contains 15 residues. Trimming removed 5 bases from V and 6 bases from J, with 17 bases in between. From germline, CDR1 is SEHNR and CDR2 FQNEAQ (reference sequence).